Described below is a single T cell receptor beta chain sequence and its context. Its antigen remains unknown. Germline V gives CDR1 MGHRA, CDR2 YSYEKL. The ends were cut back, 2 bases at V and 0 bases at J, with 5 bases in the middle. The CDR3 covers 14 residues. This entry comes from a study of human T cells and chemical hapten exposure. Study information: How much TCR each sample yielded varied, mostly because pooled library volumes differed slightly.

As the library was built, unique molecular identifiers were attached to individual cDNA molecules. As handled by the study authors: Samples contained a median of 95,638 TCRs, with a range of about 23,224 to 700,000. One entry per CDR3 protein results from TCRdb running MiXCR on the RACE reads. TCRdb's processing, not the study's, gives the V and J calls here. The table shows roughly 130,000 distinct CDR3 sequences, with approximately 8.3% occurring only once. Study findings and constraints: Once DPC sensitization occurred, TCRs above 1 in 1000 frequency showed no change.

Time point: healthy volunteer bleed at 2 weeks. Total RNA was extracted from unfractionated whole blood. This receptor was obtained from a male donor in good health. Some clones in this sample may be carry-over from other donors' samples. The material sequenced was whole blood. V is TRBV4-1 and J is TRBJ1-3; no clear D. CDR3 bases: TGCGCCAGCAGCCAATCAGGCTCTGGAAACACCATATATTTT. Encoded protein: CASSQSGSGNTIYF.